This T cell receptor (beta chain) was captured in a study of graft-versus-host responses after intestinal transplantation (dated by TCRdb to about 2021). Turning to the overall study: The transplants that recipients got were multivisceral, liver-intestinal, or isolated intestinal. All recipients received anti-thymocyte globulin induction followed by maintenance tacrolimus and steroids for three to four years. After intestinal transplantation, graft-versus-host and host-versus-graft alloreactive T cell clones were followed in the graft, circulation and bone marrow using bulk TCR-beta CDR3 sequencing. A peak of at least 4% donor T cells among recipient peripheral blood mononuclear cells was the definition used for donor T cell macrochimerism. Samples from three later patients were sequenced in-house on an Illumina MiSeq with MiXCR processing rather than by the commercial service. To identify alloreactive clones, pre-transplant mixed lymphocyte reaction products were sequenced and compared with unstimulated pre-transplant donor and recipient T cells. A cohort of about 26 intestinal transplant recipients, including one retransplant, was enrolled, and 3 patients lacking pretransplant specimens were excluded.

Remarks on this clone: There is no known antigen for this receptor. Base-call qualities are not available, and no considerably larger clone is one nucleotide away.

The time point label on this specimen signifies: cells obtained before transplantation from donor or recipient. CD3+CD4+ and CD3+CD8+ populations were FACS-sorted from unstimulated pre-transplant donor and recipient cells taken from spleen or lymph nodes. From its cysteine to its phenylalanine, the CDR3 spans 15 amino acids. The CDR3 DNA has 45 bases and is translated from base 1. CDR1 and CDR2 are drawn from the germline V gene: SGHTA, FQGNSA. Clipping removes 8 bases from V and 3 bases from J, with 10 as the unmatched junction base count. Preparation of the library involved the immunoSEQ multiplex PCR assay. For most patients, genomic DNA was isolated with the Qiagen DNeasy Blood and Tissue Kit and shipped frozen to Adaptive Biotechnologies for TCR sequencing. For most patients, high-throughput TCR-beta CDR3 sequencing of genomic DNA was performed by Adaptive Biotechnologies. In the authors' own workflow: Adaptive's ImmunoSEQ software supplied the TCR sequencing data for around 19 patients, while MiXCR and VDJtools were used to process a few other patients. To correct CD4 versus CD8 sorting errors, any sequence found in both subsets at a frequency ratio below 5:1 was removed. Because the origin of CDR3 nucleotide sequences shared between donor and recipient could not be assigned, those sequences were removed. To count as alloreactive, a clone needed at least 2-fold expansion over unstimulated cells and a minimum CFSE-low frequency of 0.002% (template counts) or 0.001% (read counts). Clones were considered mappable if detected in sequenced pre-transplant spleen, lymph node, or MLR CFSE-low populations of the donor or recipient. The cumulative frequency of alloreactive clones was calculated as a percentage of all sequences, weighted by copy number. TCRdb retrieved this table from immuneACCESS and kept in-frame rearrangements only. Not all clones are present; in checked studies, unresolved V genes account for under half, and no reason is known for the remainder. The DNA gave D and trimming, while V, J and clone size come from that table. For this sample there are around 96,000 clones; about 90% appear just once. Jointly, the top ten make up 0.17% of the sample.

Points the paper makes about the study in general: Early after transplant, peak levels of circulating GvH clones were associated with declines in HvG clones. In patients with donor T cell macrochimerism, the allografts had high GvH to HvG T cell clonal ratios. GvH clones were detected in recipient bone marrow, and some of these GvH clones were observed earlier in ileal mucosa or blood, consistent with an intestinal mucosal origin. Conclusions were limited by the relatively low number and heterogeneity of intestinal transplant patients.

This sequence was found in a human donor who received an intestinal transplant. The chain is made from TRBV7-2 and TRBJ2-3; the junction holds 8 bases that match TRBD2. The starting material was unstimulated CD4+ T cells sorted from spleen or lymph node cells, obtained before intestinal transplant. The DNA sequence is as follows: TGTGCCAGCGGACCGCGGGGGGCTGGAACAGATACGCAGTATTTT. Its protein product is CASGPRGAGTDTQYF.